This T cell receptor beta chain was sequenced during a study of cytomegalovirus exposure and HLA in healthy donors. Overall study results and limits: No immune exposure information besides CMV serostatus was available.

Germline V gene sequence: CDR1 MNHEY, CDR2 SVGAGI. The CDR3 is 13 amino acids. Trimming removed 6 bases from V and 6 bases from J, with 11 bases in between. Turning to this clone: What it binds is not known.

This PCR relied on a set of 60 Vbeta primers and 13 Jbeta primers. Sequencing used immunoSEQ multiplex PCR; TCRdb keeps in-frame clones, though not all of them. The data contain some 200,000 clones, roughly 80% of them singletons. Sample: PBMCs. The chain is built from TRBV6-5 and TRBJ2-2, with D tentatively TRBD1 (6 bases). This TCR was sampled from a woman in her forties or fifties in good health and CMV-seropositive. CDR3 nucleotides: TGTGCCAGCAGATCTACAGGGCCCGGGGAGCTGTTTTTT. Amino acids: CASRSTGPGELFF.